A selection of T cell receptor beta chains follows, all from one sample in a study of graft-versus-host responses after intestinal transplantation. The method was immunoSEQ multiplex PCR; TCRdb's version includes in-frame clones alone and lacks a portion of them. The repertoire holds approximately 17,000 clones, with roughly four fifths as singletons. The sequencing used ileum tissue, collected 580 to 600 days after intestinal transplantation. Source of these receptors: a human patient who received an intestinal transplant, so some T cells may come from the graft donor. The CDR3 runs from the conserved cysteine through the conserved F or W. The D gene is left open where the match is weak. Clone size is given for some rows only: seen once, a few or many times, or a class if the clone is expanded.

j_call clone_size d_call v_call cdr3_aa cdr3_nt
TRBJ2-2 NA TRBD1 TRBV7-8 CASSHPIGQGATGELFF TGTGCCAGCAGCCACCCCATCGGACAGGGGGCTACCGGGGAGCTGTTTTTT
TRBJ2-5 NA NA TRBV6-1 CASSEASGTGQETQYF TGTGCCAGCAGTGAAGCATCCGGGACGGGGCAAGAGACCCAGTACTTC
TRBJ2-2 once NA TRBV5-6 CASSRGGWTGELFF TGTGCCAGCAGTCGAGGGGGTTGGACCGGGGAGCTGTTTTTT
TRBJ1-2 NA NA TRBV27 CASSSGDRGVTF TGTGCCAGCAGTTCAGGAGACCGCGGCGTCACCTTC
TRBJ2-5 NA TRBD2 TRBV6-1 CASVRRGSQWEQYF TGTGCCAGCGTACGGCGGGGGTCCCAGTGGGAGCAGTACTTC
TRBJ1-6 once NA TRBV4-2 CASSQDEAGRTPLHF TGTGCCAGCAGCCAAGATGAGGCAGGGAGGACACCCCTCCACTTT
TRBJ1-1 NA NA TRBV6-1 CASSHLQRSYTEAFF TGTGCCAGCAGTCACTTACAGCGTTCGTATACTGAAGCTTTCTTT
TRBJ2-5 NA TRBD2 TRBV10-3 CAIKQRGAGEETQYF TGTGCCATCAAACAGCGGGGGGCCGGAGAGGAGACCCAGTACTTC
TRBJ1-2 NA NA TRBV18 CASSPPEGWFSGYTF TGTGCCAGCTCACCACCCGAGGGGTGGTTTTCTGGCTACACCTTC
TRBJ1-1 NA TRBD1 TRBV10-3 CAFADRLNTEAFF TGTGCCTTCGCGGACAGGCTTAACACTGAAGCCTTCTTT
TRBJ2-7 NA NA TRBV5-1 CASSGGLVGQYDEQYF TGCGCCAGCAGCGGAGGGCTTGTTGGACAGTACGACGAGCAGTACTTC
TRBJ1-5 NA NA TRBV19 CASSIEGKGQPQHF TGTGCCAGTAGTATAGAGGGAAAGGGTCAGCCCCAGCATTTT
TRBJ2-2 NA NA TRBV4-1 CASSQPTTGTNTGELFF TGCGCCAGCAGCCAACCAACGACTGGGACGAACACCGGGGAGCTGTTTTTT
TRBJ1-5 NA NA TRBV2 CASSQGKAYNQPQHF TGTGCCAGCAGTCAGGGGAAGGCCTACAATCAGCCCCAGCATTTT
TRBJ1-1 few NA TRBV2 CASRKGAEKNTEAFF TGTGCCAGCAGGAAAGGGGCCGAAAAAAACACTGAAGCTTTCTTT
TRBJ1-2 NA NA TRBV19 CASRRPTVSHGYTF TGTGCCAGCCGCAGGCCGACAGTTAGCCATGGCTACACCTTC
TRBJ1-4 NA TRBD1 TRBV5-1 CASSPGQWDEKLFF TGCGCCAGCAGCCCGGGACAGTGGGATGAAAAACTGTTTTTT
TRBJ1-1 NA NA TRBV5-4 CASNFGSDLNTEAFF TGTGCCAGCAACTTTGGGTCAGATTTGAACACTGAAGCTTTCTTT
TRBJ1-2 few NA TRBV19 CASSMIMGSEARYGYTF TGTGCCAGTAGTATGATTATGGGGTCCGAGGCTCGCTATGGCTACACCTTC
TRBJ2-3 few TRBD1 TRBV11-2 CASSSGAQGAGGTDTQYF TGTGCCAGCAGCTCGGGAGCACAGGGGGCGGGAGGCACAGATACGCAGTATTTT
TRBJ1-2 NA NA TRBV21-1 CASSKTLGGYTF TGTGCCAGCAGCAAAACCCTCGGAGGCTACACCTTC
TRBJ2-7 once NA TRBV5-1 CASSSLDGGGRSYEQYF TGCGCCAGCAGCTCACTGGACGGGGGCGGGAGATCCTACGAGCAGTACTTC
TRBJ2-7 NA NA TRBV11-2 CTSSESLVSYEQYF TGTACCAGCAGCGAGTCGCTAGTGAGCTACGAGCAGTACTTC
TRBJ1-5 NA NA TRBV9 CASSVAGYSNQPQHF TGTGCCAGCAGCGTAGCCGGTTATAGCAATCAGCCCCAGCATTTT